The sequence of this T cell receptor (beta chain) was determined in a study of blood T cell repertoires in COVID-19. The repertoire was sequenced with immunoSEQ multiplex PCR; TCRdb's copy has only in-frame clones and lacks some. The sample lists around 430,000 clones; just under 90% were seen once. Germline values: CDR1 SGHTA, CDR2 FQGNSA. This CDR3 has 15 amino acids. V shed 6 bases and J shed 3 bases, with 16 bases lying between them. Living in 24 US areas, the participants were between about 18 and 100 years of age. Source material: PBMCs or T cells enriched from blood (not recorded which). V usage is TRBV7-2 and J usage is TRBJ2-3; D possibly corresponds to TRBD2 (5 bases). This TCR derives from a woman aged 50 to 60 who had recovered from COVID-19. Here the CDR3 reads CASSLDGTGTDTQYF. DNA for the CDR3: TGTGCCAGCAGTCTAGATGGTACGGGGACAGATACGCAGTATTTT.